Listed below are T cell receptor beta chains from one sample, sequenced in a study of Graves' ophthalmopathy and Graves' hyperthyroidism. MiXCR was run by TCRdb on the multiplex PCR reads, yielding one entry per CDR3 protein. This table holds 450,000 or so distinct CDR3 sequences, roughly an eighth found once. The source material was blood. These receptors originate from a woman under 40 with Graves' ophthalmopathy. CDR3s include the opening cysteine and the closing phenylalanine or tryptophan. D genes are given only for firm matches. Expanded clones are given a class, and other clones once, few, many or no size at all.

14	TRBV3-1	few	TRBJ1-5	NA	TGTGCCAGCAGCCAAGATGCGATCAATCAGCCCCAGCATTTT	CASSQDAINQPQHF
14	TRBV27	many	TRBJ2-7	NA	TGTGCCAGCAGTTTAGGCGCTGGCTCCTACGAGCAGTACTTC	CASSLGAGSYEQYF
17	TRBV12-3/TRBV12-4	many	TRBJ2-2	TRBD2	TGTGCCAGCAGACTAGAGGGAGCGGGAGGATACACCGGGGAGCTGTTTTTT	CASRLEGAGGYTGELFF
12	TRBV29-1	NA	TRBJ1-2	TRBD1	TGCAGCGCTCAACAGGGGGCTTTTGGCTACACCTTC	CSAQQGAFGYTF
15	TRBV15	few	TRBJ2-7	TRBD1	TGTGCCACCAGCAGACAACTGGGACAGCCCAGGGAGCAGTACTTC	CATSRQLGQPREQYF
12	TRBV6-1	NA	TRBJ1-2	TRBD1	TGTGCCAGCAGTGCCGACAGGGATGGCTACACCTTC	CASSADRDGYTF
17	TRBV5-1	many	TRBJ1-1	NA	TGCGCCAGCAGCTGGACGACCCCCGTTCGCATGAACACTGAAGCTTTCTTT	CASSWTTPVRMNTEAFF
15	TRBV6-1	many	TRBJ2-2	TRBD1	TGTGCCAGCAGCCGAAACAGGGGTGGAGTCGGGGAGCTGTTTTTT	CASSRNRGGVGELFF
13	TRBV12-3/TRBV12-4	NA	TRBJ1-1	NA	TGTGCCAGCAGAAGGGACCGGTGGACTGAAGCTTTCTTT	CASRRDRWTEAFF
13	TRBV14	many	TRBJ1-2	NA	TGTGCCAGCAGCCGAAATGGACTAGCTGGCTACACCTTC	CASSRNGLAGYTF
15	TRBV28	many	TRBJ2-7	NA	TGTGCCAGTAACGTCGCTTTGGGGGAGGCCTACGAGCAGTACTTC	CASNVALGEAYEQYF
19	TRBV4-2	NA	TRBJ2-5	TRBD2	TGTGCCAGCAGCCGAGATAGCGGGAGGGCAAATCCCGCGAGGGAGACCCAGTACTTC	CASSRDSGRANPARETQYF
14	TRBV28	many	TRBJ2-5	NA	TGTGCCAGCAACCTGAGGGTATTCGGAGAGACCCAGTACTTC	CASNLRVFGETQYF
17	TRBV6-5	many	TRBJ1-1	NA	TGTGCCAGCAGTTACTCTGTGGCAGCAGAGTTGAACACTGAAGCTTTCTTT	CASSYSVAAELNTEAFF
15	TRBV30	few	TRBJ1-1	NA	TGTGCCTGGAGTGACATGGGGCTCTTGGGTACTGAAGCTTTCTTT	CAWSDMGLLGTEAFF
14	TRBV28	many	TRBJ2-7	TRBD1	TGTGCCAGCAACCCGACAGGGAATCCCTACGAGCAGTACTTC	CASNPTGNPYEQYF
15	TRBV18	few	TRBJ2-7	NA	TGTGCCAGCGCGTCGTCTCGGGACACCCTCTACGAGCAGTACTTC	CASASSRDTLYEQYF
17	TRBV14	many	TRBJ2-4	TRBD2	TGTGCCAGCAGCAGGACTAGCGGGAGGTCGGCCAAAAACATTCAGTACTTC	CASSRTSGRSAKNIQYF
14	TRBV9	many	TRBJ2-5	NA	TGTGCCAGCAGCGCGGGGACGGGCCAAGAGACCCAGTACTTC	CASSAGTGQETQYF
15	TRBV28	NA	TRBJ2-7	NA	TGTGCCAGCAGTCTCGTCCCGGGGAGCCCCTACGAGCAGTACTTC	CASSLVPGSPYEQYF
11	TRBV20-1	many	TRBJ1-2	NA	TGCAGTGCTAGGGAGGGTCCTGGCTACACCTTC	CSAREGPGYTF
17	TRBV28	many	TRBJ2-5	TRBD2	TGTGCCAGCAGTTTGGGGTTACTAGCGGGGGGACAAGAGACCCAGTACTTC	CASSLGLLAGGQETQYF
14	TRBV19	many	TRBJ2-2	TRBD1	TGTGCCAGTAGTGCCCGACAGGGAACCGGGGAGCTGTTTTTT	CASSARQGTGELFF
15	TRBV6-1	many	TRBJ1-6	NA	TGTGCCAGCAGCCCCTGGGGGCAGCCGAATTCACCCCTCCACTTT	CASSPWGQPNSPLHF
14	TRBV10-3	many	TRBJ1-2	TRBD1	TGTCCCATCAGTACCTCGACAGGGGGTTATGGCTACACCTTC	CPISTSTGGYGYTF
14	TRBV4-2	many	TRBJ1-6	TRBD1	TGTGCCAGCAGCGATCCCGGGACAGATGTCCCCCTCCACTTT	CASSDPGTDVPLHF
14	TRBV27	many	TRBJ1-5	NA	TGTGCCAGCAGTCCCTCCGGACTTTATCAGCCCCAGCATTTT	CASSPSGLYQPQHF
15	TRBV19	many	TRBJ1-6	TRBD1	TGTGCCAGTACCCCGGGACAGTCCGATAATTCACCCCTCCACTTT	CASTPGQSDNSPLHF
14	TRBV7-4	many	TRBJ2-2	NA	TGTGCCACCCTTCGGGGACAGAACACCGGGGAGCTGTTTTTT	CATLRGQNTGELFF
13	TRBV12-3/TRBV12-4	many	TRBJ1-1	NA	TGTGCCAGCAGTTTGGCGGGGAGCCCAGAAGCTTTCTTT	CASSLAGSPEAFF
14	TRBV19	many	TRBJ2-7	NA	TGTGCCAGTAGTATAGATCCAGACCCCTACGAGCAGTACTTC	CASSIDPDPYEQYF
16	TRBV7-8	many	TRBJ2-5	NA	TGTGCCAGCAGCTTGTTGGTAGCGAGGGATCAAGAGACCCAGTACTTC	CASSLLVARDQETQYF
14	TRBV19	many	TRBJ2-2	TRBD1	TGTGCCAGTAGTACCGGACAGGCTACCGGGGAGCTGTTTTTT	CASSTGQATGELFF
14	TRBV30	many	TRBJ1-2	TRBD1	TGTGCCTGGAGTCCCGACAGGGATGGTTATGGCTACACCTTC	CAWSPDRDGYGYTF
13	TRBV12-3/TRBV12-4	many	TRBJ1-2	NA	TGTGCCAGCAGTTTGGCAGGGTGGGATGGCTACACCTTC	CASSLAGWDGYTF
15	TRBV4-1	NA	TRBJ1-2	TRBD1	TGCGCCAGCAGCCCTCTAAACAGGGGGATTGCCGGCTACACCTTC	CASSPLNRGIAGYTF
11	TRBV24-1	many	TRBJ2-5	NA	TGTGACAACCTGGGGGGAGAGACCCAGTACTTC	CDNLGGETQYF
16	TRBV18	NA	TRBJ1-2	TRBD1	TGTGCCAGCTCAATACAGGGGGCGCAAATCCAGTATGGCTACACCTTC	CASSIQGAQIQYGYTF
12	TRBV11-3	many	TRBJ1-1	NA	TGTGCCAGCAGCACAGCTAACACTGAAGCTTTCTTT	CASSTANTEAFF
12	TRBV28	many	TRBJ2-7	TRBD2	TGTGCCAGCTCAGCGGGAGAGTACGAGCAGTACTTC	CASSAGEYEQYF
14	TRBV12-3/TRBV12-4	many	TRBJ2-5	TRBD2	TGTGCCAGCAGTCTAGCGGGAGGAATGGAGACCCAGTACTTC	CASSLAGGMETQYF
17	TRBV11-1	NA	TRBJ2-7	NA	TGTGCCAGCAGCTTAGATCTTTGGACGGGGGTACAAGATAAGCAGTACTTC	CASSLDLWTGVQDKQYF
12	TRBV3-1	many	TRBJ2-7	NA	TGTGCCAGCAGCCAAGAAGGTACCGAGCAGTACTTC	CASSQEGTEQYF
14	TRBV6-2/TRBV6-3	NA	TRBJ2-7	NA	TGTGCCAGCAGTTACCCCCAAACCGGAGGGGAGCAGTACTTC	CASSYPQTGGEQYF
12	TRBV20-1	many	TRBJ2-7	NA	TGCAGTGCCGTCCGGCTCTCCTACGAGCAGTACTTC	CSAVRLSYEQYF
13	TRBV28	many	TRBJ2-7	TRBD1	TGTGCCAGCAGTACCGGGACAGGGTACGAGCAGTACTTC	CASSTGTGYEQYF
14	TRBV29-1	many	TRBJ1-1	TRBD1	TGCAGCGTTGAGAGAAGACAGGGTTGGCCTGAAGCTTTCTTT	CSVERRQGWPEAFF
17	TRBV4-1	few	TRBJ2-2	TRBD1	TGCGCCAGCAGCCAAGATACGGGGACAGGGAACACCGGGGAGCTGTTTTTT	CASSQDTGTGNTGELFF
19	TRBV27	few	TRBJ2-7	TRBD1	TGTGCCAGCAGCATTAGAAGCCCTCGGCAGGGGGATTGGGGCTACGAGCAGTACTTC	CASSIRSPRQGDWGYEQYF